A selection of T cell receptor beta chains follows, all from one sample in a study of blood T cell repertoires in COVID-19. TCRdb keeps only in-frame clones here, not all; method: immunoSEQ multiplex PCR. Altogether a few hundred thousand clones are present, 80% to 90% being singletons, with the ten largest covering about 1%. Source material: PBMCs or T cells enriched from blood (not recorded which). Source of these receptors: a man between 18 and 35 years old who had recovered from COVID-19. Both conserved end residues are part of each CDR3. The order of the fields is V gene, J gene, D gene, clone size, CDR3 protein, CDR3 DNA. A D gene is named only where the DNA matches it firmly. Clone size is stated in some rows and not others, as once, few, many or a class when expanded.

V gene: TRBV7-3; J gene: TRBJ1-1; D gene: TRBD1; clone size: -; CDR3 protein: CASSSPQGGNTEAFF; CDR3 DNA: TGTGCCAGCAGCTCACCACAGGGGGGGAACACTGAAGCTTTCTTT
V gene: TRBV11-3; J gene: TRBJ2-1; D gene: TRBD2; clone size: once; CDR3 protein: CASSEGSGGVDVEQFF; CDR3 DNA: TGTGCCAGCAGTGAAGGGTCCGGGGGGGTTGATGTTGAGCAGTTCTTC
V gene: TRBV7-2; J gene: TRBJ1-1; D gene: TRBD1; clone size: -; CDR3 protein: CASSLVAGGLVEAFF; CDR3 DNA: TGTGCCAGCAGCTTAGTGGCAGGGGGATTGGTGGAAGCTTTCTTT
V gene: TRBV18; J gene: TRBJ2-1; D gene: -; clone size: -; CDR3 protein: CASSPGQKSYNEQFF; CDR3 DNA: TGTGCCAGCTCACCGGGGCAGAAATCCTACAATGAGCAGTTCTTC
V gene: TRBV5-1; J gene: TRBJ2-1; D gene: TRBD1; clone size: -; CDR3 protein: CASSSGQGRDEQFF; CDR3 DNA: TGCGCCAGCAGCTCTGGACAGGGGAGGGATGAGCAGTTCTTC
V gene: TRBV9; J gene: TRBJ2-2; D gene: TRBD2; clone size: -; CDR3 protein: CASTLGTSDTGELFF; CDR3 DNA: TGTGCCAGCACCCTCGGGACTAGCGACACCGGGGAGCTGTTTTTT
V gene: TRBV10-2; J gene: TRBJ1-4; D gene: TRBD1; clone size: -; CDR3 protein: CASTSIFDRGVEKLFF; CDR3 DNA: TGCGCCAGCACAAGTATCTTTGACAGGGGTGTAGAAAAACTGTTTTTT
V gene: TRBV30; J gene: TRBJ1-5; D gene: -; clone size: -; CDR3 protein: CAWSADRYQPQHF; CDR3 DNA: TGTGCCTGGAGTGCTGACAGGTATCAGCCCCAGCATTTT
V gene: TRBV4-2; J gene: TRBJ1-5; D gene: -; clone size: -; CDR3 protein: CASSQDGTRQPQHF; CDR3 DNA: TGTGCCAGCAGCCAAGACGGGACTCGGCAGCCCCAGCATTTT
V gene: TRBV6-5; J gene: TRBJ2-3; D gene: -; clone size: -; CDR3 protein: CASSLQRGGDTQYF; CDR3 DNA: TGTGCCAGCAGCCTACAGAGGGGGGGGGATACGCAGTATTTT
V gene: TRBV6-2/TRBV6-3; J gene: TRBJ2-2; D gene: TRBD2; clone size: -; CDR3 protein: CASSRTGSGLVGPGELFF; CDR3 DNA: TGTGCCAGCAGTAGAACAGGGTCGGGACTAGTAGGACCCGGGGAGCTGTTTTTT
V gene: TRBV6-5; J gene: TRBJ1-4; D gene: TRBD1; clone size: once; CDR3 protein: CASSLGQSNEKLFF; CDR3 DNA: TGTGCCAGCAGTTTGGGACAGTCTAATGAAAAACTGTTTTTT
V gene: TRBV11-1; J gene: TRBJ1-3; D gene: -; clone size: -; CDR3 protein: CASSSTGTGTIYF; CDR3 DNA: TGTGCCAGCAGCTCGACAGGAACCGGCACCATATATTTT
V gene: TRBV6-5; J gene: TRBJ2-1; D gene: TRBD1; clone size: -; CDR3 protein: CASSYQPTGYNEQFF; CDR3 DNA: TGTGCCAGCAGTTACCAGCCGACAGGGTACAATGAGCAGTTCTTC
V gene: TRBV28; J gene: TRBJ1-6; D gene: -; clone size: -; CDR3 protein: CASSFWVRVLGSPLHF; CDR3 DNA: TGTGCCAGCAGTTTTTGGGTCAGGGTCTTGGGATCACCCCTCCACTTT